These 15 T cell receptor beta chains were all obtained from the same sample, sequenced in a study of glioma-infiltrating T cells. TCR alpha and beta CDR3 regions were amplified from RNA using iRepertoire nested multiplex PCR. TCRdb analysed the multiplex PCR reads with MiXCR anew, one entry per CDR3 protein. The sample records roughly 120,000 distinct CDR3 sequences, roughly 24% being singletons. Sequenced input: glioma tissue, nonneoplastic brain tissue, or PBMCs (not recorded which). Receptor source: a human donor with low-grade glioma or glioblastoma, undergoing nonglioma brain surgery, or in good health (not recorded which).

This clonotype was detected only a few times. V is TRBV19 and J is TRBJ1-5; D is perhaps TRBD1 (5 bases). V shed 3 bases and J shed 3 bases, with 9 bases lying between them. Germline V CDR1 and CDR2: LNHDA, SQIVND (reference sequence). The CDR3 runs 14 residues. Here the CDR3 DNA reads TGTGCCAGTAGTATGGCCAGGGACAATCAGCCCCAGCATTTT. Amino acid sequence: CASSMARDNQPQHF.

With respect to this clonotype: A much larger clone lies a single base off, so this may be a read error. The chain recombines TRBV7-3 with TRBJ2-2; D remains ambiguous. The CDR3 has 15 residues. Trimming removed 2 bases at V and 5 bases at J, with 12 bases between. The germline CDR1 and CDR2 sequences are SGHTA and FQGTGA. CDR3 nucleotides: TGTGCCAGCAGCTTAGGGTCTAACGGGACCGGGGAGCTGTTTTTT. It specifies CASSLGSNGTGELFF.

This clonotype was detected many times. The chain has TRBV19 and TRBJ1-1; 9 nucleotides line up with TRBD1. Germline-derived CDR1 and CDR2 are LNHDA and SQIVND (reference sequence). The CDR3 consists of 15 residues. V shed 5 bases, J shed 3 bases, and the junction held 7 bases outside the gene matches. This chain's CDR3 is CASSPRGQGDTEAFF. In nucleotides, the CDR3 is TGTGCCAGTAGTCCGAGGGGACAGGGAGACACTGAAGCTTTCTTT.

On this clonotype: Possible read error: a much larger clone is one base away. J is TRBJ2-7 and V is TRBV7-2, with TRBD2 identical over 8 bases. Germline V CDR1 and CDR2: SGHTA, FQGNSA. Trimming at V came to 3 bases and at J to 5 bases, leaving 12 bases not matched to a gene. The CDR3 consists of 16 residues. CDR3 DNA sequence: TGTGCCAGCAGCTTGGAATACGGGCCAGCGGGAGACGAGCAGTACTTC. Amino acids: CASSLEYGPAGDEQYF. The full variable domain, rest sourced from reference TRBV7-2 and TRBJ2-7, is GAGVSQSPSNKVTEKGKDVELRCDPISGHTALYWYRQSLGQGLEFLIYFQGNSAPDKSGLPSDRFSAERTGGSVSTLTIQRTQQEDSAVYLCASSLEYGPAGDEQYFGPGTRLTVT.

V usage is TRBV29-1 and J usage is TRBJ2-5, with D perhaps TRBD2 (6 bases). The V and J ends lost 6 bases and 4 bases respectively, with 9 bases between them. Per germline, CDR1 SQVTM and CDR2 ANQGSEA. There are 11 residues in the CDR3. CDR3 DNA sequence: TGCAGCGTAACTAGCTCAGAGACCCAGTACTTC. Residues: CSVTSSETQYF.

This clonotype was observed many times. The chain is built from TRBV18 and TRBJ2-1, with TRBD1 identical over 8 bases. The CDR3 is made up of 16 amino acids. V shed 4 bases and J 8 bases; nucleotides not matched to a gene: 13. Germline V gene data show CDR1 as KGHSH and CDR2 as LQKENI. CDR3 coding DNA: TGTGCCAGCTCACGATTTGGACAGGGAGGTTCGGATGAGCAGTTCTTC. Residues: CASSRFGQGGSDEQFF.

This clonotype has ten or more counts. The V and J genes are TRBV15 and TRBJ2-3, with unresolved D. Germline CDR1 LNHNV, CDR2 YYDKDF (reference sequence). This CDR3 comprises 12 residues. Trimming cost V 5 bases and J 7 bases, with 10 bases left between them. CDR3 protein: CATSSAGYTQYF. CDR3 coding DNA: TGTGCCACCAGCTCCGCCGGGTATACGCAGTATTTT. The whole variable domain, remainder taken from reference TRBV15 and TRBJ2-3, is DAMVIQNPRYQVTQFGKPVTLSCSQTLNHNVMYWYQQKSSQAPKLLFHYYDKDFNNEADTPDNFQSRRPNTSFCFLDIRSPGLGDTAMYLCATSSAGYTQYFGPGTRLTVL.

This clonotype was picked up many times. The chain couples TRBV11-2 to TRBJ1-1; 12 bases are a match to TRBD1. The CDR3 has 15 amino acids. CDR1 and CDR2 (germline): SGHAT, FQNNGV. V shed 5 bases, J shed 4 bases, and the junction held 5 bases outside the gene matches. CDR3 in DNA: TGTGCCAGCAGCCCCGGGACAGGGGGCGTCACTGAAGCTTTCTTT. The encoded protein is CASSPGTGGVTEAFF. Based on the CDR3 plus reference TRBV11-2 and TRBJ1-1, the full variable domain is EAGVAQSPRYKIIEKRQSVAFWCNPISGHATLYWYQQILGQGPKLLIQFQNNGVVDDSQLPKDRFSAERLKGVDSTLKIQPAKLEDSAVYLCASSPGTGGVTEAFFGQGTRLTVV.

This clonotype was recorded at least ten times. This chain links TRBV19 with TRBJ2-2; TRBD2 matches 13 bases. Germline V gene sequence: CDR1 LNHDA, CDR2 SQIVND (reference sequence). The length of the CDR3 is 15 residues. The trim removed 9 bases at V and 4 bases at J, leaving 5 bases unmatched. The CDR3: CASSTSGRATGELFF. As DNA, the CDR3 is TGTGCCAGCAGCACTAGCGGGAGGGCCACCGGGGAGCTGTTTTTT.

The chain couples TRBV3-1 to TRBJ1-2, with D possibly matching TRBD1 (6 bases). V was clipped by 4 bases and J by 7 bases, with 13 bases between them. The CDR3 loop spans 13 amino acids. Germline CDR1 and CDR2: LGHDT and YNNKEL (reference sequence). The chain's CDR3 is CASSPGTWGGYTF. The CDR3 DNA sequence: TGTGCCAGCAGCCCCGGGACATGGGGTGGCTACACCTTC.

This clonotype showed up many times. The CDR3 is CSARELADSYNEQFF. In DNA form, the CDR3 reads TGCAGTGCTAGAGAACTAGCGGATTCCTACAATGAGCAGTTCTTC. This rearrangement joins TRBV20-1 to TRBJ2-1; 8 bases map to TRBD2. This CDR3 spans 15 amino acids. Germline V CDR1 and CDR2: DFQATT, SNEGSKA (reference sequence). J lost 1 base, V lost 0 bases, and 2 bases had no gene match.

This clonotype was counted at least ten times. The V gene is TRBV2, the J gene TRBJ1-3, with D uncertain. V lost 4 bases to trimming and J lost 0 bases, with 13 bases between them. The CDR3 runs to 16 residues. The germline V gene has CDR1 SNHLY and CDR2 FYNNEI. The CDR3 sequence: CASSVAYSLSGNTIYF. CDR3 DNA: TGTGCCAGCAGTGTCGCTTACAGCCTCTCTGGAAACACCATATATTTT. Supplemented by reference TRBV2 and TRBJ1-3, the full variable domain reads EPEVTQTPSHQVTQMGQEVILRCVPISNHLYFYWYRQILGQKVEFLVSFYNNEISEKSEIFDDQFSVERPDGSNFTLKIRSTKLEDSAMYFCASSVAYSLSGNTIYFGEGSWLTVV.

This clonotype was observed at least ten times. This chain connects TRBV6-1 to TRBJ1-1, with unresolved D. CDR1 is MNHNS, CDR2 SASEGT, per germline. V was cut by 6 bases and J by 4 bases, with 12 bases left in between. The CDR3 contains 13 residues. The CDR3 sequence is CASSLPYGTEAFF. CDR3 DNA sequence: TGTGCCAGCAGCCTCCCTTACGGCACTGAAGCTTTCTTT.

A remark on this clonotype: An end of the junction does not agree with germline; a read error may underlie this. V is TRBV7-9 and J is TRBJ1-1; the D is unclear. In germline, CDR1 is SEHNR, CDR2 FQNEAQ (reference sequence). CDR3 length: 14 amino acids. CDR3 nucleotides: TGTGCCGGCAGCTTACCTATTGGGAGCACTGAAGCTTTCTTT. It encodes CAGSLPIGSTEAFF.

Ten or more counts support this clonotype. The gene calls are TRBV10-3 and TRBJ2-3, with TRBD1 identical over 9 bases. CDR3 length: 17 residues. Germline-derived CDR1 and CDR2 are ENHRY and SYGVKD. V lost 2 bases, J lost 4 bases, and 10 bases stayed unmatched. The chain's CDR3 is CAISETPPGQGADTQYF. CDR3 coding DNA: TGTGCCATCAGTGAGACTCCTCCGGGACAGGGAGCAGATACGCAGTATTTT.